Listed here are 25 T cell receptor beta chains from one sample, sequenced in a study of molecular identifiers for immune sequencing clone quantification (dated by TCRdb to 2016 to 2019). Library generation was performed with PCR. Sequencing was performed on an Illumina HiSeq 4000. TCRdb reprocessing: public reads trimmed at Q25 with fastp, clones called with MiXCR, in-frame beta chains kept. All rows with the same CDR3 protein become a single entry with the most common DNA and genes. For this sample there are more than 250,000 distinct CDR3 sequences; roughly a fifth appear just once. Approximately 0.8% of the sample is taken by the ten largest. The specimen sequenced was naive CD8+ T cells from blood, with Jurkat cell RNA spiked in. The intended sense of this specimen's cell subset or site label: FACS-sorted CD8+CD4-CCR7+CD45RA+ naive T cells. The receptors derive from a human donor in good health. Some libraries in this study had Jurkat cell RNA spiked in.

Ten or more counts support this clonotype. The chain recombines TRBV19 with TRBJ2-3, with D possibly being TRBD1 or TRBD2 (5 bases each). CDR1 and CDR2 from the germline V gene are LNHDA and SQIVND (reference sequence). CDR3 length: 15 residues. Trimming took off 7 bases at V and 5 bases at J, with 19 bases between the two ends. CDR3 coding DNA: TGTGCCAGTACCCCCGGGTCGAGGGGACGAGATACGCAGTATTTT. Translation gives CASTPGSRGRDTQYF. Combining the CDR3 with reference TRBV19 and TRBJ2-3 gives the whole variable domain DGGITQSPKYLFRKEGQNVTLSCEQNLNHDAMYWYRQDPGQGLRLIYYSQIVNDFQKGDIAEGYSVSREKKESFPLTVTSAQKNPTAFYLCASTPGSRGRDTQYFGPGTRLTVL.

With respect to this clonotype: A much bigger clone sits one base away, suggesting this may be a read error. The CDR3 DNA reads TGTGCCACCAGTGACCCCACCGCGAACACCAGGGAGCTGTTTTTT. Its protein product is CATSDPTANTRELFF. The V and J genes are TRBV24-1 and TRBJ2-2, with no clear D. Germline CDR1 reads KGHDR; CDR2 reads SFDVKD. The CDR3 is 15 amino acids.

Ten or more counts support this clonotype. This chain joins TRBV2 and TRBJ2-1, with 9 nucleotides matching TRBD1. Unmatched junction bases numbered 4, after V lost 4 bases and J lost 6 bases. The CDR3 runs to 14 residues. Germline V gives CDR1 SNHLY, CDR2 FYNNEI. Here the CDR3 reads CASSGTGAANEQFF. The CDR3, as DNA: TGTGCCAGCAGTGGGACAGGGGCGGCCAATGAGCAGTTCTTC.

Comments on this clonotype: Possible read error: a much larger clone is one base away. The rearrangement uses TRBV7-9 and TRBJ2-7; no definite D call. The CDR3 runs 14 residues. Germline V gene data show CDR1 as SEHNR and CDR2 as FQNEAQ (reference sequence). V was shortened by 3 bases and J by 7 bases, with 16 bases between the two germline ends. This CDR3 is CASSFTSPVDEQYF. The CDR3 DNA sequence: TGTGCCAGCAGCTTCACGTCCCCTGTGGATGAGCAGTACTTC. The full variable domain, with the rest looked up from reference TRBV7-9 and TRBJ2-7, is DTGVSQNPRHKITKRGQNVTFRCDPISEHNRLYWYRQTLGQGPEFLTYFQNEAQLEKSRLLSDRFSAERPKGSFSTLEIQRTEQGDSAMYLCASSFTSPVDEQYFGPGTRLTVT.

This clonotype was seen a few times. In DNA, the CDR3 is TGTGCCAGCAGGCCAAAGTACACCGGGGAGCTGTTTTTT. Translating it yields CASRPKYTGELFF. This chain connects TRBV6-5 to TRBJ2-2; D is ambiguous. The V and J ends lost 6 bases and 3 bases respectively, with 8 bases between them. Per the germline V gene, CDR1 is MNHEY and CDR2 is SVGAGI. The length of the CDR3 is 13 residues.

This clonotype was detected many times. This chain uses TRBV4-1 with TRBJ2-2; 8 bases align to TRBD2. In germline, CDR1 is MGHRA, CDR2 YSYEKL. The V and J ends lost 2 bases and 5 bases, in that order; junction bases with no gene match: 7. This CDR3 region has 16 residues. The CDR3 region is CASSQSRGGETGELFF. The CDR3 nucleotides read TGCGCCAGCAGCCAAAGTCGGGGGGGAGAGACCGGGGAGCTGTTTTTT.

Concerning this clonotype itself: A read error may explain this, as a much larger clone is one base away. The genes are TRBV30 and TRBJ2-1, with 8 bases aligning to TRBD2. Looked up from germline, CDR1 is GTSNPN and CDR2 is SVGIG (reference sequence). This CDR3 is 15 amino acids long. CDR3: CACNSGIESYNERFF. The CDR3 coding sequence is TGTGCCTGTAATAGCGGGATTGAATCCTACAATGAGCGGTTCTTC. The full variable domain, rest sourced from reference TRBV30 and TRBJ2-1, is SQTIHQWPATLVQPVGSPLSLECTVEGTSNPNLYWYRQAAGRGLQLLFYSVGIGQISSEVPQNLSASRPQDRQFILSSKKLLLSDSGFYLCACNSGIESYNERFFGPGTRLTVL.

Comments on this clonotype: A read error is possible here, since a much larger clone lies one base away. The chain joins TRBV12-3 or TRBV12-4 to TRBJ2-2; TRBD1 might be the D (6 bases). This CDR3 comprises 15 residues. The CDR3 protein is CASSFSAGEPGELSF. CDR3 sequence (DNA): TGTGCCAGCAGTTTTTCGGCAGGGGAGCCCGGGGAGCTGTCTTTT.

This clonotype was counted ten times or more. V and J are TRBV20-1 and TRBJ2-3; 10 nucleotides match TRBD2. V gave up 4 bases and J gave up 2 bases; unmatched junction bases: 6. CDR3 size: 15 residues. Germline V gene sequence: CDR1 DFQATT, CDR2 SNEGSKA (reference sequence). CDR3 nucleotide sequence: TGCAGTGCTACGGGACTAGCGTTCGACACAGATACGCAGTATTTT. Translation: CSATGLAFDTDTQYF.

This clonotype was recorded many times. V usage is TRBV6-5 and J usage is TRBJ2-5, with 8 bases aligning to TRBD1. Germline V gene data show CDR1 as MNHEY and CDR2 as SVGAGI. Trimming at V came to 5 bases and at J to 3 bases, leaving 5 bases not matched to a gene. CDR3 length: 14 amino acids. The CDR3 loop reads CASSQWTGKETQYF. CDR3 nucleotide sequence: TGTGCCAGCAGTCAATGGACAGGGAAAGAGACCCAGTACTTC.

This chain uses TRBV3-1 with TRBJ2-2, with TRBD1 matching 8 bases. The germline gives CDR1 LGHDT, CDR2 YNNKEL (reference sequence). There are 19 residues in the CDR3. The V gene end was trimmed by 2 bases and the J gene end by 7 bases; junction bases not matched to a gene: 18. CDR3: CASSQPTYQGAEYGGELFF. In nucleotides, the CDR3 is TGTGCCAGCAGCCAACCCACGTATCAGGGGGCGGAATATGGCGGGGAGCTGTTTTTT.

Turning to this clonotype: This clone may be a read error of a much larger clone one base away. This rearrangement joins TRBV7-6 to TRBJ1-4; maybe TRBD1 (6 bases). From germline, CDR1 is SGHVS and CDR2 FNYEAQ. The CDR3 runs to 16 residues. The CDR3 DNA is TGTGCCAGCAGCCCCGCACAGGGTGCATCTAATGAAAAACTGGTTTTT. It translates to CASSPAQGASNEKLVF. Combining the CDR3 with reference TRBV7-6 and TRBJ1-4 gives the whole variable domain GAGVSQSPRYKVTKRGQDVALRCDPISGHVSLYWYRQALGQGPEFLTYFNYEAQQDKSGLPNDRFSAERPEGSISTLTIQRTEQRDSAMYRCASSPAQGASNEKLVFGSGTQLSVL.

The sample holds many counts of this clonotype. V is TRBV13 and J is TRBJ2-7; 8 bases align to TRBD1. The V gene's germline CDR1 is PRHDT and CDR2 FYEKMQ (reference sequence). V was clipped by 2 bases and J by 2 bases; unmatched bases: 2. The CDR3 has 14 residues. This CDR3 is CASSLRTGTYEQYF. The CDR3 DNA sequence: TGTGCCAGCAGCTTACGGACAGGGACCTACGAGCAGTACTTC.

This clonotype was detected ten times or more. V usage is TRBV4-1 and J usage is TRBJ2-1, with 8 bases aligning to TRBD1. CDR1 and CDR2 (germline): MGHRA, YSYEKL. V was pared by 2 bases and J by 10 bases, with 10 bases of the junction left unmatched. This CDR3 has 15 residues. The CDR3 protein is CASSQMGQGAGEQFF. CDR3 sequence (DNA): TGCGCCAGCAGCCAAATGGGGCAGGGGGCAGGCGAGCAGTTCTTC.

In this sample, this clonotype turned up many times. This chain joins TRBV10-2 and TRBJ2-3, with 11 bases fitting TRBD2. Trimming at V came to 0 bases and at J to 5 bases, leaving 4 bases not matched to a gene. Germline lookup yields CDR1 WSHSY and CDR2 SAAADI. The CDR3 totals 16 residues. The CDR3 region is CASSESLLAGEDTQYF. CDR3 DNA: TGCGCCAGCAGTGAGTCGCTACTAGCGGGAGAAGATACGCAGTATTTT.

At least ten counts were recorded for this clonotype. The genes are TRBV6-5 and TRBJ1-1; D call uncertain. Deletions cut 5 bases from V and 0 bases from J, with 10 bases between. The V gene's germline CDR1 is MNHEY and CDR2 SVGAGI. This CDR3 is built from 14 residues. CDR3 coding DNA: TGTGCCAGCAGTGTCAGCGCGCTGAACACTGAAGCTTTCTTT. It codes for CASSVSALNTEAFF.

There are many counts of this clonotype. The chain employs TRBV6-4 and TRBJ1-6; TRBD1 might be the D (5 bases). CDR3 size: 17 residues. V lost 4 bases, J lost 6 bases, and 19 bases lay in between. The V gene's germline CDR1 is MRHNA and CDR2 SNTAGT. CDR3 DNA: TGTGCCAGCAGTGCCCGGGACTCAGGTCTCGGTAATTCACCCCTCCACTTT. Residues: CASSARDSGLGNSPLHF.

This clonotype was recorded at least ten times. The chain couples TRBV3-1 to TRBJ1-6; no clear D gene. Deletions cut 2 bases from V and 2 bases from J, with 10 bases between. This CDR3 region has 16 residues. Germline-derived CDR1 and CDR2 are LGHDT and YNNKEL (reference sequence). Written as DNA, the CDR3 is TGTGCCAGCAGCCAAATGCGGGTTACCTATAATTCACCCCTCCACTTT. As protein: CASSQMRVTYNSPLHF.

There are many counts of this clonotype. The rearrangement joins TRBV27 to TRBJ1-5, with a weak D call TRBD1 (6 bases). This CDR3 contains 15 residues. The germline CDR1 and CDR2 sequences are MNHEY and SMNVEV (reference sequence). V was clipped by 2 bases and J by 2 bases, with 10 bases between them. CDR3 amino acids: CASSLIQGGNQPQHF. The CDR3, as DNA: TGTGCCAGCAGTTTAATACAGGGCGGCAATCAGCCCCAGCATTTT.

This clonotype was seen repeatedly, ten times or more. The chain joins TRBV18 to TRBJ2-3; D is ambiguous. The V and J ends lost 3 bases and 4 bases respectively, with 11 bases between them. Germline loops: CDR1 KGHSH, CDR2 LQKENI. The CDR3 is 14 residues long. This CDR3 reads CASSPGSEADTQYF. For the CDR3, the DNA is TGTGCCAGCTCACCTGGGTCAGAAGCAGATACGCAGTATTTT.

In its sample, this clonotype was seen many times. The rearrangement links TRBV7-9 to TRBJ1-1; D is ambiguous. The germline V gene encodes CDR1 SEHNR and CDR2 FQNEAQ (reference sequence). The length of the CDR3 is 13 residues. Trimming cost V 2 bases and J 2 bases, with 6 bases left between them. The CDR3 reads CASSLPINTEAFF. CDR3 bases: TGTGCCAGCAGCTTACCCATTAACACTGAAGCTTTCTTT.

This clonotype was seen at least ten times. The genes are TRBV7-9 and TRBJ2-7; D perhaps matches TRBD1 (6 bases). This CDR3 contains 14 residues. Per the germline V gene, CDR1 is SEHNR and CDR2 is FQNEAQ (reference sequence). The V gene lost 2 bases and the J gene lost 2 bases, with 10 bases spanning the gap. The CDR3 sequence: CASSLRDIPYEQYF. The CDR3 DNA reads as TGTGCCAGCAGCTTACGGGACATTCCCTACGAGCAGTACTTC.

This clonotype was seen many times. The rearrangement joins TRBV4-3 to TRBJ2-1; 11 bases align to TRBD2. The CDR3 sequence is 18 residues long. Germline V lookup: CDR1 LGHNA, CDR2 YSLEER. After removal of 0 bases from V and 6 bases from J, the junction contained 10 bases not matched to a gene. The chain's CDR3 is CASSQDLGSGRVGNEQFF. DNA of the CDR3: TGCGCCAGCAGCCAAGATCTTGGTAGCGGGAGGGTGGGCAATGAGCAGTTCTTC.

This clonotype has a count of ten or more. The V call is TRBV4-2, the J call TRBJ1-1; D is unclear. Trimming removed 0 bases from V and 1 base from J, with 9 bases in between. This CDR3 spans 15 amino acids. CDR1 and CDR2 from the germline V gene are LGHNA and YNFKEQ. CDR3: CASSQEAHTNTEAFF. In DNA, the CDR3 is TGTGCCAGCAGCCAAGAGGCGCACACGAACACTGAAGCTTTCTTT.

The sample holds a few counts of this clonotype. An end of the junction differs from the germline gene, which may be a read error. V is TRBV20-1 and J is TRBJ2-7; TRBD1 is a possible D gene (6 bases). The CDR3 runs 12 residues. Germline V gene sequence: CDR1 DFQATT, CDR2 SNEGSKA (reference sequence). The CDR3 DNA follows: TGCAGTACTAGTATGGGGGCGCTTGAGCAGTACTTC. Translating it yields CSTSMGALEQYF.